These 32 T cell receptor beta chains were sequenced from one sample in a study of brain metastases from non-small cell lung cancer. TCRdb's copy holds only in-frame clones and misses some; the assay was immunoSEQ multiplex PCR. The sample contains about 8,000 clones, just under 85% of which appear only once. Input material: primary lung tumor tissue. The receptors were sampled from a donor at least 40 years old with non-small cell lung cancer.

V and J are TRBV19 and TRBJ2-1; D unclear. This CDR3 spans 14 amino acids. Per germline, CDR1 LNHDA and CDR2 SQIVND (reference sequence). Deletions cut 3 bases from V and 5 bases from J, with 11 bases between. Here the CDR3 reads CASSIEHLNNEQFF. CDR3 in DNA: TGTGCCAGTAGTATTGAACACTTAAACAATGAGCAGTTCTTC.

V gene TRBV14 combines with J gene TRBJ2-7; D remains ambiguous. The CDR3 is 13 amino acids. Trimming left V 3 bases short and J 7 bases short, with 13 bases between. Germline CDR1 is SGHDN and CDR2 is FVKESK. The CDR3 DNA reads as TGTGCCAGCAGCCAGCAAGGGCTAGGGGAGCAGTACTTC. Its translation: CASSQQGLGEQYF.

This clone was seen just once. The V gene is TRBV7-9, the J gene TRBJ2-1; 8 bases are shared with TRBD1. V lost 3 bases, J lost 6 bases, and 7 bases stayed unmatched. Germline V gives CDR1 SEHNR, CDR2 FQNEAQ (reference sequence). The CDR3 has 15 amino acids. The CDR3 DNA reads TGTGCCAGCAGCTTCACCGGGACAGGCCTCAATGAGCAGTTCTTC. As protein: CASSFTGTGLNEQFF.

Comments on this clone: In the same sample, other DNA sequences code for this CDR3. The chain is built from TRBV6-5 and TRBJ2-2; D call uncertain. V was shortened by 5 bases and J by 4 bases, with 14 bases between the two germline ends. The CDR3 is 15 residues long. Germline CDR1 MNHEY, CDR2 SVGAGI. This CDR3 is CASSLTPSPTGELFF. CDR3 bases: TGTGCCAGCAGTCTGACTCCGAGTCCCACCGGGGAGCTGTTTTTT.

The rearrangement links TRBV5-1 to TRBJ2-7; weak D call: TRBD2 (5 bases). CDR1 and CDR2 from the germline V gene are SGHRS and YFSETQ. The CDR3 is 14 amino acids. The germline V and J ends were trimmed by 0 bases and 6 bases, with 13 bases remaining between them. DNA for the CDR3: TGCGCCAGCAGCTTGGAAGACGGACTTGGCGAGCAGTACTTC. Its translation: CASSLEDGLGEQYF.

This clone was picked up one time. This rearrangement joins TRBV4-2 to TRBJ2-2, with 7 bases fitting TRBD2. Germline CDR1 reads LGHNA; CDR2 reads YNFKEQ. V lost 0 bases to trimming and J lost 0 bases; unmatched junction nucleotides: 4. CDR3 size: 17 residues. CDR3 amino acids: CASSQDSLAANTGELFF. In nucleotides, the CDR3 is TGTGCCAGCAGCCAAGATAGCCTAGCGGCGAACACCGGGGAGCTGTTTTTT.

J is TRBJ1-5 and V is TRBV18; D is possibly TRBD1 (6 bases). The CDR3 totals 15 residues. V lost 2 bases, J lost 3 bases, and 11 bases lay in between. Germline CDR1 reads KGHSH; CDR2 reads LQKENI. This CDR3 reads CASSPAAGANQPQHF. The CDR3 coding sequence is TGTGCCAGCTCACCAGCAGCGGGGGCCAATCAGCCCCAGCATTTT.

Of note for this clone: The DNA is left out, because the CDR3 cannot be placed on it with certainty; the CDR3 is given as TCRdb lists it. The chain combines TRBV21-1 with TRBJ1-3. TRBV21-1 is annotated as a pseudogene. Inclusive of both ends, the CDR3 amounts to 15 amino acids. The CDR3 sequence: CASSTLWGRGNTIYF.

V usage is TRBV29-1 and J usage is TRBJ2-1; D uncertain. The CDR3 runs to 11 residues. Germline CDR1 SQVTM, CDR2 ANQGSEA. Trimming cost V 5 bases and J 4 bases, with 6 bases left between them. This CDR3 is CSVSPYNEQFF. DNA of the CDR3: TGCAGCGTTTCACCATACAATGAGCAGTTCTTC.

The chain uses TRBV7-2 and TRBJ2-6, with 8 bases matching TRBD1. Germline V gives CDR1 SGHTA, CDR2 FQGNSA. The CDR3 has 17 residues. With 0 bases clipped from V and 1 base from J, the junction kept 2 bases outside the gene matches. The chain's CDR3 is CASSLAGQGSGANVLTF. The CDR3, as DNA: TGTGCCAGCAGCTTAGCAGGACAGGGATCTGGGGCCAACGTCCTGACTTTC. The full variable domain, with the rest looked up from reference TRBV7-2 and TRBJ2-6, is GAGVSQSPSNKVTEKGKDVELRCDPISGHTALYWYRQSLGQGLEFLIYFQGNSAPDKSGLPSDRFSAERTGGSVSTLTIQRTQQEDSAVYLCASSLAGQGSGANVLTFGAGSRLTVL.

This clone was seen just once. The gene calls are TRBV19 and TRBJ1-2; possible D gene TRBD1, 5 bases. This CDR3 has 17 amino acids. CDR1 and CDR2 (germline): LNHDA, SQIVND (reference sequence). V gave up 3 bases and J gave up 0 bases, with 17 bases separating them. This chain's CDR3 is CASSIRRGRASNYGYTF. In DNA form, the CDR3 reads TGTGCCAGTAGTATTCGTAGGGGCAGGGCCTCTAACTATGGCTACACCTTC.

This clone has only one observation. The chain uses TRBV9 and TRBJ2-7; D gene unclear. The CDR3 is 15 amino acids. Germline CDR1 reads SGDLS; CDR2 reads YYNGEE. The ends were cut back, 3 bases at V and 0 bases at J, with 13 bases in the middle. CDR3 nucleotide sequence: TGTGCCAGCAGCGCGACCTCGGGTTACTCCTACGAGCAGTACTTC. This codes for CASSATSGYSYEQYF. Full variable domain (missing parts from reference TRBV9 and TRBJ2-7): DSGVTQTPKHLITATGQRVTLRCSPRSGDLSVYWYQQSLDQGLQFLIQYYNGEERAKGNILERFSAQQFPDLHSELNLSSLELGDSALYFCASSATSGYSYEQYFGPGTRLTVT.

CDR3 DNA: TGTGCCAGCAGCCTGCTTGGGGACACTGAAGCTTTCTTT. Translating gives CASSLLGDTEAFF. The rearrangement joins TRBV6-5 to TRBJ1-1, with D uncertain. Germline V CDR1 and CDR2: MNHEY, SVGAGI. V was trimmed by 6 bases and J by 3 bases, leaving 11 bases between them. The length of the CDR3 is 13 residues.

This rearrangement joins TRBV15 to TRBJ1-4, with D unresolved. This CDR3 has 12 amino acids. Germline V lookup: CDR1 LNHNV, CDR2 YYDKDF (reference sequence). V gave up 3 bases and J gave up 6 bases, with 5 bases separating them. CDR3 sequence reads: CATSRIDEKLFF. In DNA, the CDR3 is TGTGCCACCAGCAGGATCGATGAAAAACTGTTTTTT.

As concerns this clone: At one of its ends the junction is not consistent with the germline gene, which may arise from a read error. This chain links TRBV7-7 with TRBJ1-3; unclear D gene. CDR1 and CDR2 (germline): SSHAT, FNYEAQ (reference sequence). There are 15 residues in the CDR3. The CDR3 DNA follows: TGTGCCAGCAGCTTAGCGTTCCGTCCCGGAAACATCATATATTTT. It specifies CASSLAFRPGNIIYF.

J is TRBJ1-3 and V is TRBV3-1 (or the pseudogene TRBV3-2); D is ambiguous. Germline-derived CDR1 and CDR2 are LGHDT and YNNKEL (reference sequence). The CDR3 totals 13 residues. The ends were cut back, 10 bases at V and 0 bases at J, with 10 bases in the middle. CDR3 region: CATTPSSGNTIYF. The CDR3 DNA reads TGTGCCACCACACCGAGCTCTGGAAACACCATATATTTT.

This clone showed up just once. The rearrangement uses TRBV28 and TRBJ1-3, with D perhaps matching TRBD1 (5 bases). Germline-derived CDR1 and CDR2 are MDHEN and SYDVKM. There are 14 residues in the CDR3. Trimming took 6 bases from V and 6 from J, leaving 15 bases between them. CDR3 coding DNA: TGTGCCAGCAGCCTCCGGGGGGAGGCAAACACCATATATTTT. Translating gives CASSLRGEANTIYF.

This chain connects TRBV9 to TRBJ2-5; the match to TRBD2 covers 9 bases. Germline loops: CDR1 SGDLS, CDR2 YYNGEE. With V trimmed by 4 bases and J by 1 base, 8 bases remained unmatched. This CDR3 comprises 16 residues. DNA for the CDR3: TGTGCCAGCAGCCCACCCAGCGGGGGGCTCCAAGAGACCCAGTACTTC. Amino acid sequence: CASSPPSGGLQETQYF.

The chain couples TRBV7-9 to TRBJ1-3, with D unclear. Trimming removed 3 bases from V and 0 bases from J, with 6 bases in between. The CDR3 runs 14 residues. Germline V lookup: CDR1 SEHNR, CDR2 FQNEAQ (reference sequence). Here the CDR3 reads CASSFSSSGNTIYF. The CDR3 nucleotides are TGTGCCAGCAGCTTCTCATCCTCTGGAAACACCATATATTTT.

The chain recombines TRBV2 with TRBJ2-3; D call uncertain. Trimming removed 6 bases at V and 1 base at J, with 2 bases between. CDR1 and CDR2 (germline): SNHLY, FYNNEI. The CDR3 is 11 residues long. CDR3 DNA: TGTGCCAGCAGGGGCACAGATACGCAGTATTTT. Amino acid sequence: CASRGTDTQYF.

The sample holds one count of this clone. A junction boundary mismatches the germline segment, possibly from a read error. V and J are TRBV28 and TRBJ2-3; 7 nucleotides align to TRBD1. The CDR3 has 16 amino acids. Germline V gene lookup returns CDR1 MDHEN and CDR2 SYDVKM. The CDR3 here is CVSSSISGGAADTQYF. The CDR3 coding sequence is TGTGTCAGCAGCTCCATCTCAGGGGGAGCGGCAGATACGCAGTATTTT.

The chain uses TRBV7-2 and TRBJ2-7; 7 nucleotides line up with TRBD1. The V gene's germline CDR1 is SGHTA and CDR2 FQGNSA. J gave up 1 base and V 7 bases, and 10 bases lay outside the gene matches. The CDR3 totals 15 residues. The CDR3 sequence: CASTFGAGGSYEQYF. The CDR3 nucleotides are TGTGCCAGCACCTTCGGGGCAGGGGGATCCTACGAGCAGTACTTC.

The CDR3 sequence is CASSQDLDLQETQYF. In nucleotides, the CDR3 is TGTGCCAGCAGCCAAGATCTGGACCTTCAAGAGACCCAGTACTTC. The rearrangement joins TRBV4-2 to TRBJ2-5; D gene unclear. V lost 0 bases and J lost 2, with 10 bases in between. The CDR3 covers 15 residues. CDR1 is LGHNA and CDR2 is YNFKEQ in the germline V gene.

On this clone: A much more abundant neighbour one base away suggests this may be a read error. This chain joins TRBV5-1 and TRBJ1-3; D gene unclear. Trimming removed 0 bases from V and 8 bases from J, with 15 bases in between. Per the germline V gene, CDR1 is SGHRS and CDR2 is YFSETQ. This CDR3 region has 15 residues. The CDR3 loop is CASSLGDLGAYTIYF. DNA for the CDR3: TGCGCCAGCAGCTTGGGAGATTTAGGCGCGTACACCATATATTTT.

V and J are TRBV28 and TRBJ2-7; a weak D match, TRBD1 (5 bases). The CDR3 runs to 13 residues. Trimming removed 6 bases at V and 0 bases at J, with 9 bases between. Germline V gives CDR1 MDHEN, CDR2 SYDVKM. The CDR3 DNA is TGTGCCAGCAGGAGACAGAGCTCCTACGAGCAGTACTTC. It specifies CASRRQSSYEQYF.

The gene calls are TRBV30 and TRBJ1-4, with D maybe TRBD1 (6 bases). Germline lookup yields CDR1 GTSNPN and CDR2 SVGIG (reference sequence). V was trimmed by 4 bases and J by 5 bases, leaving 8 bases between them. The CDR3 runs to 12 residues. The CDR3 DNA reads TGTGCCTGGAACAGGGTGAATGAAAAACTGTTTTTT. Its translation: CAWNRVNEKLFF.

As for this clone: An end of the junction differs from the germline gene, which may be a read error. This chain joins TRBV3-1 (or the pseudogene TRBV3-2) and TRBJ2-1; D gene ambiguous. This CDR3 is 12 amino acids long. CDR1 and CDR2 (germline): LGHDT, YNNKEL (reference sequence). The CDR3 DNA reads TGTGCCAGCAGCCAAATCTACAATAAGCAGTTCTTC. It translates to CASSQIYNKQFF.

This chain connects TRBV9 to TRBJ1-1; 8 bases agree with TRBD1. The V segment lost 3 bases and the J segment 8 bases; nucleotides outside the gene matches: 6. Germline CDR1 SGDLS, CDR2 YYNGEE. The CDR3 is made up of 13 amino acids. CDR3 loop: CASSGTSGGEAFF. The DNA for the CDR3 is TGTGCCAGCAGCGGGACTTCAGGGGGCGAAGCTTTCTTT.

The V gene is TRBV7-9, the J gene TRBJ2-1, with a tentative D call TRBD1 (5 bases). Trimming pared 4 bases from V and 4 bases from J, leaving 14 bases between. In germline, CDR1 is SEHNR, CDR2 FQNEAQ (reference sequence). This CDR3 has 15 residues. The CDR3 DNA reads TGTGCCAGCAGCTCCTTAGGGGTTTCATACAATGAGCAGTTCTTC. It encodes CASSSLGVSYNEQFF.

This clone showed up just once. A single base separates this from a much larger clone, so it may be a read error. The chain has TRBV4-1 and TRBJ2-1, with a tentative D call TRBD2 (6 bases). In germline, CDR1 is MGHRA, CDR2 YSYEKL. V lost 0 bases and J 5 bases, leaving 11 bases between the germline ends. The CDR3 spans 15 residues. CDR3 loop: CASSQDETRNNEQFF. The CDR3 DNA reads TGCGCCAGCAGCCAAGATGAGACTAGAAACAATGAGCAGTTCTTC.

The chain is built from TRBV18 and TRBJ1-1; no clear D gene. This CDR3 has 13 residues. Germline V CDR1 and CDR2: KGHSH, LQKENI. V gave up 3 bases and J gave up 4 bases, with 9 bases separating them. The CDR3 DNA sequence: TGTGCCAGCTCACCGCCTCTAGCCACTGAAGCTTTCTTT. It is translated as CASSPPLATEAFF.

This clone appeared once. This chain connects TRBV20-1 to TRBJ2-4, with TRBD1 as a possible D gene (5 bases). Trimming cost V 3 bases and J 0 bases, with 9 bases left between them. The length of the CDR3 is 14 residues. Germline V gene sequence: CDR1 DFQATT, CDR2 SNEGSKA (reference sequence). The CDR3 here is CSASTGLAKNIQYF. The CDR3 nucleotides read TGCAGTGCTAGTACAGGATTAGCCAAAAACATTCAGTACTTC.